The 28 T cell receptor beta chains presented below share a single source sample, sequenced in a study of T cells in Graves' hyperthyroidism and ophthalmopathy. RNA transcripts were the template for amplifying TCR beta CDR3 regions. RT-PCR in the first round (using the HTBI primer set) targeted the TCR CDR3. Using its own MiXCR run on the multiplex PCR reads, TCRdb lists one record per CDR3 protein. The sample has about 500,000 distinct CDR3 sequences; 15% to 20% are singletons. Sequenced material: blood. Receptors were obtained from a woman aged 30 to 39 with Graves' ophthalmopathy.

This clonotype was seen repeatedly, ten times or more. The chain uses TRBV7-9 and TRBJ2-1, with 12 positions matching TRBD2. CDR1 is SEHNR, CDR2 FQNEAQ, per germline (reference sequence). V dropped 5 bases and J dropped 10; count of bases not matched to a gene: 6. The CDR3 loop spans 14 amino acids. This CDR3 reads CASSTRLAGDEQFF. The CDR3 DNA is TGTGCCAGCAGCACACGACTAGCGGGAGACGAGCAGTTCTTC.

This clonotype was observed a handful of times. The chain carries TRBV27 and TRBJ2-7, with TRBD2 matching 12 bases. Per germline, CDR1 MNHEY and CDR2 SMNVEV (reference sequence). This CDR3 spans 15 amino acids. The V gene end was trimmed by 4 bases and the J gene end by 5 bases; junction bases not matched to a gene: 6. The CDR3 region is CASSSLAGGPNEQYF. The DNA for the CDR3 is TGTGCCAGCAGTTCTCTAGCGGGAGGGCCCAACGAGCAGTACTTC.

This clonotype was observed at least ten times. V usage is TRBV4-3 and J usage is TRBJ2-5; no reliable D call. The CDR3 length is 11 residues. CDR1 is LGHNA, CDR2 YSLEER, per germline. Trimming pared 1 base from V and 6 bases from J, leaving 3 bases between. The CDR3 loop reads CASSQGQTQYF. In DNA form, the CDR3 reads TGCGCCAGCAGCCAAGGCCAGACCCAGTACTTC.

There are many counts of this clonotype. The rearrangement uses TRBV28 and TRBJ1-5, with TRBD1 matching over 10 bases. V was clipped by 3 bases and J by 8 bases; unmatched bases: 4. The CDR3 runs 14 residues. The germline gives CDR1 MDHEN, CDR2 SYDVKM. CDR3 DNA sequence: TGTGCCAGCAGTTTGGACAGGGGGGATGAGCCCCAGCATTTT. This gives the protein CASSLDRGDEPQHF.

In this sample, this clonotype turned up many times. The chain employs TRBV18 and TRBJ2-1; 15 nucleotides line up with TRBD2. Looked up from germline, CDR1 is KGHSH and CDR2 is LQKENI. There are 16 residues in the CDR3. J gave up 7 bases and V 8 bases, and 9 bases lay outside the gene matches. CDR3 in DNA: TGTGCCAGCAGTCCTCCGGGACTAGCGGGAGGAAATGAGCAGTTCTTC. Amino acid sequence: CASSPPGLAGGNEQFF.

J is TRBJ2-7 and V is TRBV30; TRBD1 matches at 8 bases. CDR3 length: 15 amino acids. V shed 0 bases and J 6 bases; nucleotides not matched to a gene: 10. The germline gives CDR1 GTSNPN, CDR2 SVGIG (reference sequence). The CDR3 region is CAWSVGSGGVREQYF. In DNA, the CDR3 is TGTGCCTGGAGTGTAGGGTCAGGGGGCGTCCGCGAGCAGTACTTC.

Many counts were recorded for this clonotype. V usage is TRBV7-9 and J usage is TRBJ1-2; D is unresolved. The CDR3 extends over 15 amino acids. CDR1 is SEHNR, CDR2 FQNEAQ, per germline (reference sequence). The germline V and J ends were trimmed by 1 base and 7 bases, with 16 bases remaining between them. CDR3 residues: CASSLGVAPAAGYTF. The CDR3 nucleotides are TGTGCCAGCAGCTTAGGTGTGGCCCCGGCGGCTGGCTACACCTTC.

As to this clonotype: This may be a read error: a much more frequent sequence differs by one nucleotide. This is likely a read error, given that the CDR3 carries no conserved phenylalanine or tryptophan at its end. The chain recombines TRBV5-1 with TRBJ2-1; D might be TRBD1 or TRBD2, each matching 5 bases. Germline lookup yields CDR1 SGHRS and CDR2 YFSETQ. The CDR3 runs to 11 residues. The CDR3 sequence: CASSFGGEQFL. The CDR3 nucleotides read TGTGCCAGCAGCTTTGGGGGTGAGCAGTTCCTC.

This clonotype occurred many times. The gene calls are TRBV2 and TRBJ2-4; 9 bases align to TRBD1. The J segment lost 3 bases and the V segment lost 1 base, leaving 25 bases of the junction unmatched. There are 23 residues in the CDR3. Germline V gene lookup returns CDR1 SNHLY and CDR2 FYNNEI. The CDR3 DNA is TGTGCCAGCAGTGAAGATAATTCGAGGGCCCTAACAGGGGGCCTTAAGGTCAAAAACATTCAGTACTTC. It codes for CASSEDNSRALTGGLKVKNIQYF.

The chain joins TRBV6-4 to TRBJ1-1, with D possibly TRBD1 on 6 matching bases. This CDR3 contains 15 residues. The germline gives CDR1 MRHNA, CDR2 SNTAGT. V dropped 5 bases and J dropped 1 base, with 14 bases sitting between them. CDR3 sequence: CASSSGAAGNTEAFF. In nucleotides, the CDR3 is TGTGCCAGCAGTTCAGGGGCCGCCGGGAACACTGAAGCTTTCTTT.

In this sample, this clonotype turned up many times. This chain links TRBV7-2 with TRBJ2-7, with 7 bases matching TRBD2. The V segment lost 1 base and the J segment 1 base; nucleotides outside the gene matches: 1. The CDR3 runs to 14 residues. The germline V gene encodes CDR1 SGHTA and CDR2 FQGNSA. Here the CDR3 reads CASSLGGGSYEQYF. The DNA for the CDR3 is TGTGCCAGCAGCTTAGGGGGGGGATCCTACGAGCAGTACTTC. Full variable domain (rest looked up from reference TRBV7-2 and TRBJ2-7): GAGVSQSPSNKVTEKGKDVELRCDPISGHTALYWYRQSLGQGLEFLIYFQGNSAPDKSGLPSDRFSAERTGGSVSTLTIQRTQQEDSAVYLCASSLGGGSYEQYFGPGTRLTVT.

This clonotype was found a few times. This chain links TRBV11-2 with TRBJ2-3, with TRBD2 identical over 8 bases. Germline V lookup: CDR1 SGHAT, CDR2 FQNNGV. The CDR3 contains 22 residues. The V segment lost 2 bases and the J segment 1 base; nucleotides outside the gene matches: 23. The CDR3 loop reads CASSLYIWTEEEREIGTDTQYF. CDR3 in DNA: TGTGCCAGCAGCTTATATATTTGGACCGAAGAAGAGCGGGAGATTGGCACAGATACGCAGTATTTT.

This sequence joins TRBV28 and TRBJ1-5; 7 bases are shared with TRBD1. From germline, CDR1 is MDHEN and CDR2 SYDVKM. J was trimmed by 5 bases and V by 5 bases; bases with no gene match: 12. The CDR3 is made up of 16 amino acids. The CDR3 spells CASSPRGEGGHQPQHF. The CDR3 coding sequence is TGTGCCAGCAGTCCCCGGGGGGAAGGGGGCCATCAGCCCCAGCATTTT.

The J gene is TRBJ1-3, the V gene TRBV15; D is unclear. CDR1 and CDR2 (germline): LNHNV, YYDKDF (reference sequence). V dropped 0 bases and J dropped 4 bases, with 13 bases sitting between them. CDR3 length: 16 amino acids. The DNA of the CDR3 is TGTGCCACCAGCAGAGATGGGCCAATCTTAGGAAACACCATATATTTT. Amino acids: CATSRDGPILGNTIYF.

This clonotype came up a few times. In DNA, the CDR3 is TGTGCCAGCAGTAAAGGGACTAGTTGGGTTTGGAATGAGCAGTTCTTC. Amino acid sequence: CASSKGTSWVWNEQFF. This rearrangement joins TRBV28 to TRBJ2-1; 8 bases fit TRBD2. This CDR3 has 16 amino acids. The germline V gene has CDR1 MDHEN and CDR2 SYDVKM. Unmatched junction bases numbered 13, after V lost 5 bases and J lost 7 bases.

A remark on this clonotype: Because the CDR3 is missing its conserved closing phenylalanine or tryptophan, this is likely a read error. The chain uses TRBV20-1 and TRBJ2-7, with D perhaps being TRBD1 or TRBD2 (6 bases each). V lost 1 base to trimming and J lost 5 bases, with 21 bases between them. From germline, CDR1 is DFQATT and CDR2 SNEGSKA (reference sequence). The CDR3 sequence is 16 residues long. CDR3 bases: TGCAGTGCTAGAGGGCTCCTTAGGGGGGCGCAAGACGAGCAGTACCTC. Encoded protein: CSARGLLRGAQDEQYL.

The V and J genes are TRBV28 and TRBJ1-1; D is undetermined. V was trimmed by 8 bases and J by 4 bases, leaving 8 bases between them. CDR3 length: 11 residues. Germline V CDR1 and CDR2: MDHEN, SYDVKM. The CDR3 region has the DNA TGTGCCAGCTGGAGTGGCACTGAAGCTTTCTTT. It specifies CASWSGTEAFF.

The J gene is TRBJ2-3, the V gene TRBV28; D gene uncertain. This CDR3 is 14 amino acids long. In germline, CDR1 is MDHEN, CDR2 SYDVKM. Trimming removed 7 bases from V and 3 bases from J, with 14 bases in between. The CDR3 DNA is TGTGCCAGCAAAACGGCTACACGGACAGATACGCAGTATTTT. Its translation is CASKTATRTDTQYF.

Only a few counts were recorded for this clonotype. The chain is built from TRBV24-1 and TRBJ2-5; tentatively, D is TRBD1 (6 bases). The CDR3 sequence is 14 residues long. Germline CDR1 is KGHDR and CDR2 is SFDVKD. Trimming left V 4 bases short and J 6 bases short, with 14 bases between. The CDR3: CATSENSGAKTQYF. In DNA form, the CDR3 reads TGTGCCACCAGTGAAAATTCAGGGGCCAAGACCCAGTACTTC.

This clonotype was seen repeatedly, ten times or more. This chain connects TRBV7-9 to TRBJ1-1, with D maybe TRBD1 (5 bases). The CDR3 is made up of 15 amino acids. V lost 5 bases and J lost 0, with 13 bases in between. CDR1 SEHNR and CDR2 FQNEAQ come from the germline V gene (reference sequence). The CDR3 bases are TGTGCCAGCAGCCCAACCCGGGACGTGAACACTGAAGCTTTCTTT. Its protein product is CASSPTRDVNTEAFF.

The chain employs TRBV6-1 and TRBJ2-7; no firm D call. This CDR3 has 11 amino acids. The germline gives CDR1 MNHNS, CDR2 SASEGT. V lost 8 bases, J lost 3 bases, and 8 bases lay in between. CDR3 sequence reads: CASLSGYEQYF. The CDR3 nucleotides are TGTGCCAGCCTGTCGGGCTACGAGCAGTACTTC.

This chain uses TRBV28 with TRBJ1-5, with 7 bases matching TRBD1. The J segment lost 0 bases and the V segment lost 3 bases, leaving 5 bases of the junction unmatched. The CDR3 loop spans 16 amino acids. Germline CDR1 reads MDHEN; CDR2 reads SYDVKM. The CDR3 nucleotides read TGTGCCAGCAGTTTTTACAGGGGCAATAGCAATCAGCCCCAGCATTTT. Its translation: CASSFYRGNSNQPQHF.

This clonotype was counted ten times or more. The chain uses TRBV20-1 and TRBJ2-1; D not resolved. The CDR3 spans 14 residues. V was cut by 5 bases and J by 8 bases, with 19 bases left in between. Germline-derived CDR1 and CDR2 are DFQATT and SNEGSKA (reference sequence). The CDR3 bases are TGCAGTGCTCCCCCACACTCTGCTGGCGATGAGCAGTTCTTC. Its protein is CSAPPHSAGDEQFF.

The genes are TRBV3-1 and TRBJ1-6, with no clear D. V lost 0 bases to trimming and J lost 0 bases, with 6 bases between them. The CDR3 covers 16 residues. Germline V gene data show CDR1 as LGHDT and CDR2 as YNNKEL (reference sequence). The CDR3 spells CASSQDRSSYNSPLHF. CDR3 sequence (DNA): TGTGCCAGCAGCCAAGACAGAAGCTCCTATAATTCACCCCTCCACTTT.

This clonotype was found many times. The V call is TRBV6-2 or TRBV6-3, the J call TRBJ2-5, with 11 nucleotides matching TRBD2. The junction had 12 bases not matched to a gene; V was cut back by 2 bases and J by 4 bases. CDR1 and CDR2 (germline): MNHEY, SVGEGT. The CDR3 totals 18 residues. The CDR3 spells CASSYNGLAGGGLETQYF. CDR3 DNA sequence: TGTGCCAGCAGTTACAACGGGCTAGCGGGAGGAGGATTAGAGACCCAGTACTTC.

This clonotype was counted many times. The chain links TRBV20-1 to TRBJ2-7; D gene uncertain. The germline V gene encodes CDR1 DFQATT and CDR2 SNEGSKA (reference sequence). This CDR3 spans 11 amino acids. Trimming pared 0 bases from V and 5 bases from J, leaving 5 bases between. The CDR3 sequence: CSARDTHEQYF. CDR3 sequence (DNA): TGCAGTGCTAGAGATACCCACGAGCAGTACTTC.

This clonotype has ten or more counts. The chain recombines TRBV20-1 with TRBJ1-1; maybe TRBD1 (5 bases). CDR3 length equals 14 residues. Trimming stripped 6 bases from V and 5 bases from J, with 19 bases between. Germline-derived CDR1 and CDR2 are DFQATT and SNEGSKA (reference sequence). The CDR3 here is CSAQDTKRRTEAFF. CDR3 nucleotide sequence: TGCAGTGCCCAGGACACAAAACGGAGGACTGAAGCTTTCTTT.

This chain uses TRBV27 with TRBJ2-5; tentative D call: TRBD1 (6 bases). Germline-derived CDR1 and CDR2 are MNHEY and SMNVEV (reference sequence). The CDR3 length is 15 residues. V was trimmed by 5 bases and J by 5 bases, leaving 18 bases between them. CDR3 DNA sequence: TGTGCCAGCAGTCTGATCAGGGGCGGTTTTGAGACCCAGTACTTC. As protein: CASSLIRGGFETQYF.